This T cell receptor beta chain came from a study of T cells after yellow fever vaccination. On the study more broadly: Fractions containing few cells were prepared with SMART-Seq v4 Ultra Low Input. Overall study findings and caveats: The booster saw the reappearance of most primary-vaccination clones (around 96% CD4, about 85% CD8).

TCRdb fed the 5' RACE reads into MiXCR, producing one record per CDR3 protein. The table has around 320,000 distinct CDR3 sequences, over 3.5% seen once. A remark on this clonotype: Its matching antigen is unknown.

This material consisted of PBMCs, taken 15 days after the yellow fever booster vaccination. This sequence originates from a man aged 18 to 29 who received the YFV17D yellow fever vaccine.

The CDR3 sequence: CASSFRGRWGTDTQYF. The CDR3 DNA follows: TGTGCCAGCAGCTTCAGGGGCCGATGGGGCACAGATACGCAGTATTTT. This sequence joins TRBV11-2 and TRBJ2-3; maybe TRBD1 (6 bases). The V and J ends lost 3 bases and 1 base respectively, with 14 bases between them. Germline V gene lookup returns CDR1 SGHAT and CDR2 FQNNGV. This CDR3 has 16 amino acids.